This T cell receptor (beta chain) was recorded in a study of CD8 T cells in Susac syndrome. TCR beta sequencing was performed on blood CD8+ and CD4+ T cells. The CDR3 loop spans 16 amino acids. Trimming took 0 bases from V and 0 from J, leaving 11 bases between them. Germline V lookup: CDR1 LGHDT, CDR2 YNNKEL (reference sequence). A quantity of roughly 0.5 to 1 ug RNA underwent reverse transcription using random hexamers. immunoSEQ multiplex PCR amplified TCR beta CDR3 across 54 Vbeta, 13 Jbeta. MiXCR, applied by TCRdb to the immunoSEQ multiplex PCR reads, yields one record per CDR3 protein. The sample contains hundreds of thousands of distinct CDR3 sequences, 93% of which appear only once.

The J gene is TRBJ1-1, the V gene TRBV3-1; D is ambiguous. This TCR came from a human donor with multiple sclerosis. The sample was CD4+ T cells from PBMCs. Here the CDR3 reads CASSQDRVFLNTEAFF. In nucleotides, the CDR3 is TGTGCCAGCAGCCAAGATCGGGTCTTTTTGAACACTGAAGCTTTCTTT. Filled out from reference TRBV3-1 and TRBJ1-1, the complete variable domain reads DTAVSQTPKYLVTQMGNDKSIKCEQNLGHDTMYWYKQDSKKFLKIMFSYNNKELIINETVPNRFSPKSPDKAHLNLHINSLELGDSAVYFCASSQDRVFLNTEAFFGQGTRLTVV.